This T cell receptor (beta chain) came from a study of shared clonotypes between healthy human individuals. Germline V gene lookup returns CDR1 SGHTA and CDR2 FQGNSA. The junction had 3 bases not matched to a gene; V was cut back by 1 base and J by 2 bases. The CDR3 is made up of 16 amino acids. Study-wide results and limits: Generation probabilities of non-shared clonotypes were lower (relative to those shared by all four donors). Naive subsets, compared against memory subsets, generally had larger estimated richness values. Even with large depth, rarefaction showed that sorted-subset sequencing was incomplete.

The study separated CD4+ cells into CD45RA+ naive and CD45RA-negative memory subsets. Remarks on this clone: The antigen is unknown.

Assay: immunoSEQ multiplex PCR; the TCRdb copy retains only in-frame clones and omits some. The data show 2.3 million or so clones, over 90% seen once. V usage is TRBV7-2 and J usage is TRBJ2-1, with 9 nucleotides matching TRBD2. The source of this sequence is a young man in good health. Some clones in this sample may be carry-over from other donors' samples. The sequenced material came from naive CD4+ T cells from PBMCs. As for subset: CD45RA+ positively selected. The CDR3 nucleotides are TGTGCCAGCAGCTTAGGGTCTAGCGGGACCTACAATGAGCAGTTCTTC. Amino acids: CASSLGSSGTYNEQFF.